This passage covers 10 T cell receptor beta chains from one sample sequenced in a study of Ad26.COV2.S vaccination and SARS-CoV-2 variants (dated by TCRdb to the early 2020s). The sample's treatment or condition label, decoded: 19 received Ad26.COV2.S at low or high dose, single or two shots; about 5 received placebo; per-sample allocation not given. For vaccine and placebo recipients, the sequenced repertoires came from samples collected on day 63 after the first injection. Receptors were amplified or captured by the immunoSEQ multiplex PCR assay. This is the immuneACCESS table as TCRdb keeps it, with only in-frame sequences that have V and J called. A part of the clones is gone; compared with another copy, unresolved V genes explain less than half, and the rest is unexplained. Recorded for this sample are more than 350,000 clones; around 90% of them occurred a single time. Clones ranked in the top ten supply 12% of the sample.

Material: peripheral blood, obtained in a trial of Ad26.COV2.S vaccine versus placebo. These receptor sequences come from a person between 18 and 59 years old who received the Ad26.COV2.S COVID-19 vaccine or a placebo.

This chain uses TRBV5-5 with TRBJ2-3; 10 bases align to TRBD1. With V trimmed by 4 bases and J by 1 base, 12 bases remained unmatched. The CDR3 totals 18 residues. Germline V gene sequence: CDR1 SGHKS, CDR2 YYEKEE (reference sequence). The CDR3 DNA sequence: TGTGCCAGCAGCCCGATACAAGGACAGGGGGAACGCACAGATACGCAGTATTTT. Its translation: CASSPIQGQGERTDTQYF.

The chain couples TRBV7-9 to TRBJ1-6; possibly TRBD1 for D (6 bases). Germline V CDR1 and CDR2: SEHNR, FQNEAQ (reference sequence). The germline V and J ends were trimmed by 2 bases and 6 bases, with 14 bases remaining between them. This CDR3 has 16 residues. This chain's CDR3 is CASSLTVQGSNSPLHF. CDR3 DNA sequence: TGTGCCAGCAGCTTAACGGTGCAGGGGTCTAATTCACCCCTCCACTTT.

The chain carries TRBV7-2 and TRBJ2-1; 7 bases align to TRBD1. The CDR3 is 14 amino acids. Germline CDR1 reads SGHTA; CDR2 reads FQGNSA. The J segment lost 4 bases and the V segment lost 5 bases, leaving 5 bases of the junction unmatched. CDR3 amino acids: CASSPDRVYNEQFF. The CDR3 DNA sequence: TGTGCCAGCAGCCCAGACAGGGTGTACAATGAGCAGTTCTTC.

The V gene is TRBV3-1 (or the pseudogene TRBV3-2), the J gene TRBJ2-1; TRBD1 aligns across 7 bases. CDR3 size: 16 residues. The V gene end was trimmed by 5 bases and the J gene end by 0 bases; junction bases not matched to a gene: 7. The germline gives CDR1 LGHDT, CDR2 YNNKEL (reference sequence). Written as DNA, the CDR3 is TGTGCCAGCAGCATCCAACAGGGGCTCTCCTACAATGAGCAGTTCTTC. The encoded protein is CASSIQQGLSYNEQFF.

The CDR3 region is CASSLSLGSGYNEQFF. The CDR3 coding sequence is TGTGCCAGCAGTTTGAGTCTCGGTAGCGGCTACAATGAGCAGTTCTTC. This chain joins TRBV27 and TRBJ2-1; tentative D call: TRBD2 (6 bases). Germline-derived CDR1 and CDR2 are MNHEY and SMNVEV (reference sequence). CDR3 length equals 16 residues. The V gene lost 3 bases and the J gene lost 3 bases, with 15 bases spanning the gap.

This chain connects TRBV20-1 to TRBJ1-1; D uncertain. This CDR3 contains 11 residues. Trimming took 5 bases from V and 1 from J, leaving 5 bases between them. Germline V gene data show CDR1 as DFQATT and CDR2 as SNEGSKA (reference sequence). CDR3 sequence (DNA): TGCAGTGCTGAAGAGAACACTGAAGCTTTCTTT. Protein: CSAEENTEAFF.

CDR3 residues: CASSTRAVDYGYTF. CDR3 coding DNA: TGTGCCAGCAGCACGAGGGCGGTGGACTATGGCTACACCTTC. The chain has TRBV21-1 and TRBJ1-2. TRBV21-1 is a pseudogene locus. The CDR3 is made up of 14 amino acids.

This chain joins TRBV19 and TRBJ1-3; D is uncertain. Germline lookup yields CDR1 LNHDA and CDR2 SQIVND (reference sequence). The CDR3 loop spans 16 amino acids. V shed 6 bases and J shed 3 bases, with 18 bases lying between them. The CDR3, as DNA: TGTGCCAGTAGCAGTGGTCGGGGATCCCTTGGAAACACCATATATTTT. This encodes CASSSGRGSLGNTIYF.

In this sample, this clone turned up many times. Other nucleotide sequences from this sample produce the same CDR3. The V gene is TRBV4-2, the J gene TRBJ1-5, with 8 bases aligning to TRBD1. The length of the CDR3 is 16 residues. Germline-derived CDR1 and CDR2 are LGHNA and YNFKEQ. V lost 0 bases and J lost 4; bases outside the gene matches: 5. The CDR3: CASSQERGQVNQPQHF. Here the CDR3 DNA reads TGTGCCAGCAGCCAAGAAAGGGGACAGGTTAATCAGCCCCAGCATTTT.

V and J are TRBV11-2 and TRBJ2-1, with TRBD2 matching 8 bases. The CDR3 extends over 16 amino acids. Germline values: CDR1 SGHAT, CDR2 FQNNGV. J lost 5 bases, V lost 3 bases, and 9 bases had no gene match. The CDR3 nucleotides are TGTGCCAGCAGCTTCACTAGCGGAGGCGGACACAATGAGCAGTTCTTC. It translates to CASSFTSGGGHNEQFF.